What follows describes a single T cell receptor beta chain. Its matching antigen is unknown. Unique molecular identifier tags were affixed to discrete cDNA molecules. In TCRdb, the 5' RACE reads were re-called with MiXCR into one record per CDR3 protein. Altogether roughly 30,000 distinct CDR3 sequences are present, less than 7.5% being singletons, with the ten largest covering more than 4.5%. This sample is part of a study of early T cells in non-severe SARS-CoV-2 infection. General study points: VDJdb matching skewed toward anti-spike CD8 responses, missing private and CD4 specificities.

This sequence originates from an adult who was a healthcare worker with PCR-confirmed SARS-CoV-2 infection or an uninfected control (not recorded which). Material: whole blood.

CDR3 loop: CASSLYGLGDEQFF. Written as DNA, the CDR3 is TGTGCCAGCAGCTTATACGGGCTGGGGGATGAGCAGTTCTTC. This chain connects TRBV7-9 to TRBJ2-1; perhaps D is TRBD1 or TRBD2 (5 bases each). The CDR3 is made up of 14 amino acids. The V end was cut by 2 bases, the J end by 8 bases, with 13 bases between. The V gene's germline CDR1 is SEHNR and CDR2 FQNEAQ (reference sequence).